The 9 T cell receptor beta chains given below trace back to one sample, sequenced in a study of blood T cell repertoires in COVID-19. TCRdb's copy holds only in-frame clones and misses some; the assay was immunoSEQ multiplex PCR. Among a few hundred thousand clones listed, 88% were seen once. The sequencing sample was made of PBMCs or T cells enriched from blood (not recorded which). The origin of the receptors is a woman aged 55-70 years in a cohort exposed to, infected with or recovered from COVID-19 (not recorded which).

The genes are TRBV3-1 (or the pseudogene TRBV3-2) and TRBJ2-7; TRBD1 aligns across 7 bases. J gave up 4 bases and V 4 bases, and 7 bases lay outside the gene matches. The CDR3 runs 14 residues. Germline V gene sequence: CDR1 LGHDT, CDR2 YNNKEL (reference sequence). The CDR3 region has the DNA TGTGCCAGCAGCCCACAGGGGATGAAATACGAGCAGTACTTC. Translation: CASSPQGMKYEQYF.

In its sample, this clone was seen once. The V and J genes are TRBV7-2 and TRBJ2-7; 12 positions match TRBD2. The CDR3 contains 16 residues. In germline, CDR1 is SGHTA, CDR2 FQGNSA. Trimming took 1 base from V and 2 from J; bases not matched to a gene: 3. For the CDR3, the DNA is TGTGCCAGCAGCTTAGAGACTAGCGGGAGTACCTACGAGCAGTACTTC. Its protein is CASSLETSGSTYEQYF.

This chain links TRBV2 with TRBJ2-7; 10 nucleotides agree with TRBD1. V was clipped by 6 bases and J by 2 bases; unmatched bases: 1. The CDR3 has 13 amino acids. Germline assignment: CDR1 SNHLY and CDR2 FYNNEI. The CDR3 coding sequence is TGTGCCAGCAGGGGGACAGGGGCCTACGAGCAGTACTTC. This sequence encodes CASRGTGAYEQYF. Together with reference TRBV2 and TRBJ2-7, the CDR3 gives the full variable domain: EPEVTQTPSHQVTQMGQEVILRCVPISNHLYFYWYRQILGQKVEFLVSFYNNEISEKSEIFDDQFSVERPDGSNFTLKIRSTKLEDSAMYFCASRGTGAYEQYFGPGTRLTVT.

This rearrangement joins TRBV19 to TRBJ1-1; 7 bases agree with TRBD1. The length of the CDR3 is 16 residues. Germline V lookup: CDR1 LNHDA, CDR2 SQIVND (reference sequence). The J segment lost 2 bases and the V segment lost 6 bases, leaving 12 bases of the junction unmatched. The CDR3 is CASSTTGVRLNTEAFF. The CDR3 DNA is TGTGCCAGTAGCACTACAGGGGTCCGATTAAACACTGAAGCTTTCTTT.

This chain links TRBV2 with TRBJ1-1; weak D call: TRBD1 (5 bases). Trimming took off 7 bases at V and 9 bases at J, with 9 bases between the two ends. This CDR3 region has 10 residues. The germline V gene encodes CDR1 SNHLY and CDR2 FYNNEI. The CDR3 DNA sequence: TGTGCCAGCAACGCAGGGAAAGCTTTCTTT. Its translation is CASNAGKAFF.

This chain uses TRBV10-1 with TRBJ2-1; TRBD1 matches at 11 bases. CDR1 WNHNN and CDR2 SYGVQD come from the germline V gene (reference sequence). The CDR3 is 14 residues long. V shed 7 bases, J shed 5 bases, and the junction held 4 bases outside the gene matches. The CDR3 bases are TGCGCCAGCAACCGGGACAGGGGGAACAATGAGCAGTTCTTC. It yields the protein CASNRDRGNNEQFF.

The chain combines TRBV5-6 with TRBJ2-1; D remains ambiguous. Trimming stripped 1 base from V and 6 bases from J, with 11 bases between. Germline V gene sequence: CDR1 SGHDT, CDR2 YYEEEE. The CDR3 loop spans 14 amino acids. CDR3 sequence (DNA): TGTGCCAGCAGCTTGTCTAGTTCGTTCAATGAGCAGTTCTTC. Amino acid sequence: CASSLSSSFNEQFF.

The gene calls are TRBV5-1 and TRBJ1-1; a weak D match, TRBD1 (5 bases). CDR1 and CDR2 from the germline V gene are SGHRS and YFSETQ. This CDR3 contains 16 residues. The germline V and J ends were trimmed by 0 bases and 0 bases, with 12 bases remaining between them. The CDR3 loop reads CASSLGQTTLNTEAFF. DNA of the CDR3: TGCGCCAGCAGCTTGGGACAGACGACGTTGAACACTGAAGCTTTCTTT.

The V gene is TRBV7-3, the J gene TRBJ2-1, with TRBD1 identical over 8 bases. J lost 7 bases, V lost 5 bases, and 7 bases had no gene match. This CDR3 is 14 amino acids long. The V gene's germline CDR1 is SGHTA and CDR2 FQGTGA. The CDR3 protein is CASSPGQGGNEQFF. The CDR3 DNA is TGTGCCAGCAGCCCCGGACAGGGAGGAAATGAGCAGTTCTTC.